The 18 T cell receptor beta chains presented below share a single source sample, sequenced in a study of response to subunit inactivated influenza vaccine listed by TCRdb under 2018. Library prep was done by RT-PCR. Sequencing relied on an Illumina HiSeq 2500. TCRdb cleaned the public reads at Q25 with fastp, built clones with MiXCR and kept in-frame beta chains. For every CDR3 protein sequence, its rows merge into one entry that carries the most common genes and DNA. Across this sample there are approximately 490,000 distinct CDR3 sequences, with more than 7% seen only once. The biggest ten clones account for around 13% of the sample. Sequencing used PBMCs from blood, obtained less than 30 months after vaccination. The origin of the receptors is a man between 50 and 75 years old who received an inactivated influenza vaccine. Donor details come from another sample of the same person, matched by shared clones.

This clonotype was picked up many times. This chain connects TRBV5-1 to TRBJ1-4; possibly TRBD1 for D (5 bases). V dropped 5 bases and J dropped 5 bases, with 13 bases sitting between them. The CDR3 extends over 14 amino acids. Germline V gene data show CDR1 as SGHRS and CDR2 as YFSETQ. The CDR3 region has the DNA TGCGCCAGCAGTATGGGGCAGTTGAATGAAAAACTGTTTTTT. It codes for CASSMGQLNEKLFF.

The chain has TRBV18 and TRBJ2-2, with D unresolved. This CDR3 has 15 residues. Trimming stripped 3 bases from V and 5 bases from J, with 13 bases between. Germline CDR1 and CDR2: KGHSH and LQKENI. For the CDR3, the DNA is TGTGCCAGCTCACCCCTTTCGTCTGGTACCGGGGAGCTGTTTTTT. Translating gives CASSPLSSGTGELFF.

This clonotype was counted at least ten times. This may come from a read error, since a much larger clone is one base off. The chain uses TRBV29-1 and TRBJ2-5, with D possibly TRBD1 on 5 matching bases. From germline, CDR1 is SQVTM and CDR2 ANQGSEA. V gave up 4 bases and J gave up 1 base, with 7 bases separating them. The CDR3 totals 12 residues. CDR3 region: CSVGRAQETQYF. CDR3 bases: TGCAGCGTTGGCAGGGCCCAAGAGACCCAGTACTTC.

This clonotype has at least ten counts. The chain is built from TRBV11-1 and TRBJ2-3; the D gene could be TRBD1 or TRBD2 (5 bases each). Between the trimmed V and J ends, which lost 1 base and 6 bases, there was a span of 23 bases. This CDR3 has 18 amino acids. In germline, CDR1 is SGHAT, CDR2 FQDESV (reference sequence). CDR3 residues: CASSLGWTSSRRLDTQYF. CDR3 sequence (DNA): TGTGCCAGCAGCTTAGGCTGGACATCTAGCCGGAGGTTGGATACGCAGTATTTT.

The sample holds many counts of this clonotype. The V and J genes are TRBV3-1 and TRBJ2-7; 11 bases align to TRBD2. The junction had 14 bases not matched to a gene; V was cut back by 4 bases and J by 3 bases. The V gene's germline CDR1 is LGHDT and CDR2 YNNKEL (reference sequence). CDR3 length: 18 residues. In nucleotides, the CDR3 is TGTGCCAGCAGCCCGAGATTGCGAACCGGGACTAGCGGCTACGAGCAGTACTTC. It translates to CASSPRLRTGTSGYEQYF.

The chain has TRBV20-1 and TRBJ2-1; D uncertain. Trimming removed 6 bases at V and 4 bases at J, with 10 bases between. CDR3 length: 12 residues. Per germline, CDR1 DFQATT and CDR2 SNEGSKA (reference sequence). The CDR3 protein is CSASSAYNEQFF. The CDR3 DNA reads TGCAGTGCCTCCAGCGCATACAATGAGCAGTTCTTC.

This clonotype was counted between two and nine times. The rearrangement joins TRBV7-9 to TRBJ2-1; the D call may be TRBD1 or TRBD2 (5 bases each). Between the trimmed V and J ends, which lost 4 bases and 8 bases, there was a span of 15 bases. There are 14 residues in the CDR3. The V gene's germline CDR1 is SEHNR and CDR2 FQNEAQ (reference sequence). In nucleotides, the CDR3 is TGTGCCAGCAGCTGGGACCACAAAAGAGATGAGCAGTTCTTC. Translated, it gives CASSWDHKRDEQFF.

This clonotype was found a few times. The rearrangement links TRBV7-2 to TRBJ2-1, with D hard to call. Germline CDR1 reads SGHTA; CDR2 reads FQGNSA. The CDR3 has 17 residues. Trimming left V 0 bases short and J 0 bases short, with 12 bases between. The CDR3 coding sequence is TGTGCCAGCAGCTTAGCGGTATCGGAAAGCTCCTACAATGAGCAGTTCTTC. Its protein is CASSLAVSESSYNEQFF.

With respect to this clonotype: One end of the junction is discordant with germline, which a read error may explain. V is TRBV12-3 or TRBV12-4 and J is TRBJ2-1; TRBD2 matches at 11 bases. The CDR3 loop spans 14 amino acids. The chain's CDR3 is CPSRSGLAGGEQFF. The CDR3 DNA is TGTCCCAGCAGGAGTGGGCTAGCGGGAGGTGAGCAGTTCTTC.

This clonotype was seen repeatedly, ten times or more. The chain uses TRBV18 and TRBJ2-7; no clear D. Deletions cut 0 bases from V and 3 bases from J, with 15 bases between. Germline values: CDR1 KGHSH, CDR2 LQKENI. This CDR3 has 16 amino acids. The CDR3 reads CASSPPGSGGFYEQYF. In DNA form, the CDR3 reads TGTGCCAGCTCACCACCTGGGTCGGGTGGCTTCTACGAGCAGTACTTC.

There are many counts of this clonotype. The rearrangement joins TRBV5-5 to TRBJ2-3; D may match TRBD1 or TRBD2 (6 bases each). V shed 6 bases and J shed 0 bases, with 14 bases lying between them. This CDR3 comprises 15 residues. CDR1 and CDR2 (germline): SGHKS, YYEKEE (reference sequence). The CDR3 region is CASTWGAFSTDTQYF. The CDR3 coding sequence is TGTGCCAGCACCTGGGGGGCGTTTAGCACAGATACGCAGTATTTT. The full variable domain, rest sourced from reference TRBV5-5 and TRBJ2-3, is DAGVTQSPTHLIKTRGQQVTLRCSPISGHKSVSWYQQVLGQGPQFIFQYYEKEERGRGNFPDRFSARQFPNYSSELNVNALLLGDSALYLCASTWGAFSTDTQYFGPGTRLTVL.

This chain joins TRBV20-1 and TRBJ1-5, with 8 positions matching TRBD1. In germline, CDR1 is DFQATT, CDR2 SNEGSKA (reference sequence). The CDR3 is 15 amino acids. The ends lost 2 bases at V and 4 bases at J; junction bases unmatched: 7. CDR3 residues: CSARPPTGVNQPQHF. The CDR3 nucleotides read TGCAGTGCTAGACCTCCGACAGGGGTAAATCAGCCCCAGCATTTT.

V gene TRBV6-2 or TRBV6-3 combines with J gene TRBJ2-5; maybe TRBD1 (7 bases). The ends were cut back, 5 bases at V and 4 bases at J, with 17 bases in the middle. From germline, CDR1 is MNHEY and CDR2 SVGEGT. CDR3 length equals 15 residues. Here the CDR3 DNA reads TGTGCCAGCAGTCGGACAGGCGCGGGAAGAGAGACCCAGTACTTC. Translation: CASSRTGAGRETQYF.

This clonotype was seen more than once but under ten times. The rearrangement uses TRBV6-2 or TRBV6-3 and TRBJ2-7; the D gene is possibly TRBD2 (5 bases). V was cut by 7 bases and J by 1 base, with 11 bases left in between. Germline values: CDR1 MNHEY, CDR2 SVGEGT. The CDR3 has 13 residues. The CDR3 sequence is CASTKTGSYEQYF. The DNA of the CDR3 is TGTGCCAGCACGAAGACGGGATCCTACGAGCAGTACTTC.

V is TRBV5-5 and J is TRBJ2-7, with TRBD1 as a possible D gene (8 bases). Deletions cut 0 bases from V and 3 bases from J, with 16 bases between. CDR1 and CDR2 from the germline V gene are SGHKS and YYEKEE (reference sequence). The CDR3 length is 16 residues. CDR3 nucleotide sequence: TGTGCCAGCAGCTTGGGGTGGACAGGGAGGGGCTACGAGCAGTACTTC. It translates to CASSLGWTGRGYEQYF.

This clonotype turned up a few times. The genes are TRBV6-2 or TRBV6-3 and TRBJ2-7; the match to TRBD1 covers 11 bases. V shed 0 bases and J 3 bases; nucleotides not matched to a gene: 1. This CDR3 comprises 15 residues. CDR1 and CDR2 (germline): MNHEY, SVGEGT. The CDR3 coding sequence is TGTGCCAGCAGTTACTCGGGACAGGGGGACTACGAGCAGTACTTC. Translation gives CASSYSGQGDYEQYF.

The V gene is TRBV6-1, the J gene TRBJ1-4, with D hard to call. The CDR3 has 14 amino acids. CDR1 and CDR2 from the germline V gene are MNHNS and SASEGT. The germline V and J ends were trimmed by 3 bases and 4 bases, with 9 bases remaining between them. CDR3 amino acids: CASSERSRNEKLFF. The CDR3 DNA is TGTGCCAGCAGTGAGCGCAGCCGTAATGAAAAACTGTTTTTT.

The chain employs TRBV3-1 and TRBJ2-7; 11 nucleotides line up with TRBD2. V shed 1 base, J shed 2 bases, and the junction held 4 bases outside the gene matches. Germline CDR1 is LGHDT and CDR2 is YNNKEL (reference sequence). The CDR3 is 16 residues long. The CDR3 is CASSQAGTSGAYEQYF. The DNA for the CDR3 is TGTGCCAGCAGCCAAGCTGGGACTAGCGGAGCCTACGAGCAGTACTTC.